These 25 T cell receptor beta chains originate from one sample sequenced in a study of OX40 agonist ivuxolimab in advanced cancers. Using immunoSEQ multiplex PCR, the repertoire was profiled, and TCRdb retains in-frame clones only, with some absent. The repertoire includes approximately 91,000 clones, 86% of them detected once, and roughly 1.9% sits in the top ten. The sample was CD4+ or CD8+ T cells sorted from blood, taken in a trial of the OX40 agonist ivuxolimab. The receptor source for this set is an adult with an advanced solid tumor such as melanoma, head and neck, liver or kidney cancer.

CDR3 DNA: TGCAGCGTTGGGCTAGGGGGCGGCAACTATGGCTACACCTTC. Protein sequence: CSVGLGGGNYGYTF. This chain connects TRBV29-1 to TRBJ1-2; TRBD1 agrees at 7 bases. Germline trimming cut 4 bases from V and 2 bases from J; bases unmatched to any gene: 7. Germline loops: CDR1 SQVTM, CDR2 ANQGSEA. The CDR3 totals 14 residues.

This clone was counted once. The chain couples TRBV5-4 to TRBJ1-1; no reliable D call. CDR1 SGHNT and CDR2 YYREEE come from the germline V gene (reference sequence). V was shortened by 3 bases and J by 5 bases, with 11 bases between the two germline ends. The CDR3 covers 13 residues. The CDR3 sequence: CASSWALDTEAFF. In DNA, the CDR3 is TGTGCCAGCAGCTGGGCATTGGATACTGAAGCTTTCTTT. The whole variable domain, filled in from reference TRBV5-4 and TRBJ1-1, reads ETGVTQSPTHLIKTRGQQVTLRCSSQSGHNTVSWYQQALGQGPQFIFQYYREEENGRGNFPPRFSGLQFPNYSSELNVNALELDDSALYLCASSWALDTEAFFGQGTRLTVV.

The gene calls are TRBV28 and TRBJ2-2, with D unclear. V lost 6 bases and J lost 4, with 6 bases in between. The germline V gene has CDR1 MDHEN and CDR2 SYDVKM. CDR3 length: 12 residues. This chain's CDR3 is CASSRPTGELFF. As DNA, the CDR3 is TGTGCCAGCAGCCGACCCACCGGGGAGCTGTTTTTT.

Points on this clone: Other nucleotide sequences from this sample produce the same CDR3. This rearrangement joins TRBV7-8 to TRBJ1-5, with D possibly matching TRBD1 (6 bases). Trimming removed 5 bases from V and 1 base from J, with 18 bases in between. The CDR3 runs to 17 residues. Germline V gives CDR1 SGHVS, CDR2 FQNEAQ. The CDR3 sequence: CASSPHLQGLSNQPQHF. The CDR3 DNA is TGTGCCAGCAGCCCACACTTACAGGGCTTGAGCAATCAGCCCCAGCATTTT.

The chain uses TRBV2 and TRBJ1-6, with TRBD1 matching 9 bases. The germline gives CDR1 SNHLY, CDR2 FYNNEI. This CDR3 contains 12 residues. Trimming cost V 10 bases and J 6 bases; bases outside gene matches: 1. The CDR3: CATQGANSPLHF. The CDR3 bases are TGTGCCACACAGGGGGCTAATTCACCCCTCCACTTT.

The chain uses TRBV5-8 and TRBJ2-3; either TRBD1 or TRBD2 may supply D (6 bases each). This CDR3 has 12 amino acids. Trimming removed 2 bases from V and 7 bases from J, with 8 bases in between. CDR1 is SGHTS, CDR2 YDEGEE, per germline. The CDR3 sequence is CASSLGGYTQYF. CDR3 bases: TGTGCCAGCAGCTTAGGGGGGTATACGCAGTATTTT.

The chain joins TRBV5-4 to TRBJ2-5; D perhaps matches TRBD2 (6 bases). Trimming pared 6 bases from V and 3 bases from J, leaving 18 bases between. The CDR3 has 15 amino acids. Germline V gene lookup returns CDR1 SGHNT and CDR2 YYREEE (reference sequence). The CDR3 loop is CASTAGWEEEETQYF. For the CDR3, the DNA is TGTGCCAGCACCGCAGGTTGGGAGGAGGAAGAGACCCAGTACTTC.

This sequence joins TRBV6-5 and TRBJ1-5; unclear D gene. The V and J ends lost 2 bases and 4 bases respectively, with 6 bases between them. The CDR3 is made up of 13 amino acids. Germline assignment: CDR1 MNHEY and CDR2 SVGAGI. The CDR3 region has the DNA TGTGCCAGCAGTTACCTCGGAAATCAGCCCCAGCATTTT. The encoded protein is CASSYLGNQPQHF.

In DNA form, the CDR3 reads TGTGCCAGCGTTCAGACGGGGGCCACCCAAGAGACCCAGTACTTC. This encodes CASVQTGATQETQYF. The rearrangement joins TRBV7-9 to TRBJ2-5; D could derive from TRBD1 or TRBD2 (6 bases each). In germline, CDR1 is SEHNR, CDR2 FQNEAQ (reference sequence). The V end was cut by 8 bases, the J end by 1 base, with 17 bases between. The CDR3 runs to 15 residues.

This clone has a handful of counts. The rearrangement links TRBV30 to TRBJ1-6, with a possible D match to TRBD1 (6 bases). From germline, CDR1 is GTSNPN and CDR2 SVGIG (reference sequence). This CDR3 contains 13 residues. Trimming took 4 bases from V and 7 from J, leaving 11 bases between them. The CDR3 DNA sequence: TGTGCCTGGACGACGGACAGCAATTCACCCCTCCACTTT. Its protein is CAWTTDSNSPLHF.

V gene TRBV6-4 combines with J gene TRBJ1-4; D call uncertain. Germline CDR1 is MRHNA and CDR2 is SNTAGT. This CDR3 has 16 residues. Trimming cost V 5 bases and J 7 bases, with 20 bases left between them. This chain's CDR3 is CASSRPDGEDSEKLFF. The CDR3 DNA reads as TGTGCCAGCAGTAGGCCCGACGGGGAGGATAGTGAAAAACTGTTTTTT.

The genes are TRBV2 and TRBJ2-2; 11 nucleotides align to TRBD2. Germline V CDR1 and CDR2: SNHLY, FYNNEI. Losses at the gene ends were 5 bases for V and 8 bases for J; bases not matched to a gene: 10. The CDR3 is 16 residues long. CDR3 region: CASSRLAGGLTGELFF. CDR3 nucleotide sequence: TGTGCCAGCAGTCGTCTAGCGGGGGGACTCACGGGGGAGCTGTTTTTT.

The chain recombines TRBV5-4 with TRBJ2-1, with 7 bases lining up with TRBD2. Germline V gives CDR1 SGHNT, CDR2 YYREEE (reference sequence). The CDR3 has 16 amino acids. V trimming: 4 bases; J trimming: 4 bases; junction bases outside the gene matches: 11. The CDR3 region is CASSPSGSGEYNEQFF. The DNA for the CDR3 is TGTGCCAGCAGCCCGTCCGGGAGCGGGGAATACAATGAGCAGTTCTTC.

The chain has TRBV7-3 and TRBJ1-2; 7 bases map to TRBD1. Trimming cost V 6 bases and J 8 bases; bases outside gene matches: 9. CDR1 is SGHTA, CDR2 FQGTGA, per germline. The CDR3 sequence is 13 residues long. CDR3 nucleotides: TGTGCCAGCAGTTCGGGAGGGGGCGGAGGCTACACCTTC. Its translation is CASSSGGGGGYTF. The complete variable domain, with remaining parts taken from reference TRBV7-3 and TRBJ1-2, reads GAGVSQTPSNKVTEKGKYVELRCDPISGHTALYWYRQSLGQGPEFLIYFQGTGAADDSGLPNDRFFAVRPEGSVSTLKIQRTERGDSAVYLCASSSGGGGGYTFGSGTRLTVV.

CDR3 residues: CASRPGWRARGYTF. As DNA, the CDR3 is TGTGCCAGCAGGCCAGGGTGGCGGGCTCGCGGCTACACCTTC. The chain recombines TRBV11-2 with TRBJ1-2; D is possibly TRBD1 (5 bases). V was cut by 6 bases and J by 8 bases, with 19 bases left in between. This CDR3 has 14 amino acids. In germline, CDR1 is SGHAT, CDR2 FQNNGV.

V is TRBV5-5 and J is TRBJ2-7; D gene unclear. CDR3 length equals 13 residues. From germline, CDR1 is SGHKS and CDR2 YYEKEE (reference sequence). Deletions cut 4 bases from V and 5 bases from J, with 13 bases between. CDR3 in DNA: TGTGCCAGCAGCCCCATGGACGGAAACGAGCAGTACTTC. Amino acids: CASSPMDGNEQYF.

The CDR3 here is CATSPISGPYGYTF. The CDR3 region has the DNA TGTGCCACCAGCCCAATCTCGGGACCATATGGCTACACCTTC. This chain joins TRBV15 and TRBJ1-2; perhaps TRBD1 as D (5 bases). CDR3 length equals 14 residues. V was cut by 5 bases and J by 5 bases, with 15 bases left in between. Germline V gene data show CDR1 as LNHNV and CDR2 as YYDKDF (reference sequence).

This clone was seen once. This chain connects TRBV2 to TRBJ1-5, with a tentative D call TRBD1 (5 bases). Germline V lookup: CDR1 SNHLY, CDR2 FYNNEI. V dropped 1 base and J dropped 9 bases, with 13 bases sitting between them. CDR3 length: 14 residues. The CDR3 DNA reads TGTGCCAGCAGTGAAGGCCGGGGACCGTGGCCCCAGCATTTT. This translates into CASSEGRGPWPQHF.

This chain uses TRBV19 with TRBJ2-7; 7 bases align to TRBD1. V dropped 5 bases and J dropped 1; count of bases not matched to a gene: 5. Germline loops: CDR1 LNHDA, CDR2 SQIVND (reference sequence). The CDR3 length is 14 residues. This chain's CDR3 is CASSDYRGSYEQYF. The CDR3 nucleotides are TGTGCCAGTAGTGATTACAGGGGATCCTACGAGCAGTACTTC.

The CDR3 DNA follows: TGTGCCAGCAGCCGACTCAGCTCCTATAATTCACCCCTCCACTTT. The encoded protein is CASSRLSSYNSPLHF. The V gene is TRBV6-5, the J gene TRBJ1-6; no reliable D call. V was cut by 6 bases and J by 0 bases, with 9 bases left in between. Per the germline V gene, CDR1 is MNHEY and CDR2 is SVGAGI. The CDR3 length is 15 residues.

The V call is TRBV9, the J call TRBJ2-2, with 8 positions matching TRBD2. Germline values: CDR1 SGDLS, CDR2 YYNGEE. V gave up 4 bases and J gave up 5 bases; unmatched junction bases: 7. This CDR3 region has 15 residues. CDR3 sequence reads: CASSPRGGNTGELFF. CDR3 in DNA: TGTGCCAGCAGCCCCCGGGGGGGGAATACCGGGGAGCTGTTTTTT.

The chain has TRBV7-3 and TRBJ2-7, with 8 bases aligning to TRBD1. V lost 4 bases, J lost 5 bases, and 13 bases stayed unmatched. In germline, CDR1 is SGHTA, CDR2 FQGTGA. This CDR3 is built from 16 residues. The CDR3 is CASSSNPAGGPDEQYF. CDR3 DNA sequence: TGTGCCAGCAGCTCCAACCCGGCAGGGGGCCCCGACGAGCAGTACTTC. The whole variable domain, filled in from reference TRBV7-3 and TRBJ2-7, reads GAGVSQTPSNKVTEKGKYVELRCDPISGHTALYWYRQSLGQGPEFLIYFQGTGAADDSGLPNDRFFAVRPEGSVSTLKIQRTERGDSAVYLCASSSNPAGGPDEQYFGPGTRLTVT.

The CDR3 region is CASSLTGALTGELFF. The CDR3, as DNA: TGTGCCAGCAGCTTGACAGGGGCCCTCACCGGGGAGCTGTTTTTT. The V call is TRBV6-5, the J call TRBJ2-2; TRBD1 matches at 8 bases. The V segment lost 6 bases and the J segment 4 bases; nucleotides outside the gene matches: 7. The CDR3 loop spans 15 amino acids. In germline, CDR1 is MNHEY, CDR2 SVGAGI.

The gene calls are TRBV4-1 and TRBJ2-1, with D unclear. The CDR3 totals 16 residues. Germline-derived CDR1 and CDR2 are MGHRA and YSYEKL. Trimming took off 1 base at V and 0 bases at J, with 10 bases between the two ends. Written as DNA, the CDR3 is TGCGCCAGCAGCCAAGGGCGTCAGAGCTCCTACAATGAGCAGTTCTTC. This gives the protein CASSQGRQSSYNEQFF.

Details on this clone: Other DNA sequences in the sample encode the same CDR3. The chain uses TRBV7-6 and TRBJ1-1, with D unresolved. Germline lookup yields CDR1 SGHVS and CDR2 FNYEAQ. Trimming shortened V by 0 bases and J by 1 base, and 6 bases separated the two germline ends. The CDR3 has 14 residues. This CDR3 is CASSLAPGNTEAFF. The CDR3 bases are TGTGCCAGCAGCTTAGCTCCGGGGAACACTGAAGCTTTCTTT.